This TCR beta chain comes out of a study of shared clonotypes between healthy human individuals. V was shortened by 3 bases and J by 5 bases, with 16 bases between the two germline ends. Germline CDR1 reads MDHEN; CDR2 reads SYDVKM. The CDR3 has 16 amino acids. Profiling relied on immunoSEQ multiplex PCR, and the TCRdb table lists in-frame clones only, not all of them. This sample has 2 million to 2.5 million clones, with 85% to 95% found just once. Remarks on this clone: The antigen is unknown.

Study-wide findings and caveats: In several donors, around 4.8% of naive CD4 clonotypes appeared in common. Despite large depth, rarefaction showed incomplete sorted-subset sequencing.

This TCR derives from a man younger than 30 in good health. Some clones in this sample may be carry-over from other donors' samples. The material sequenced was naive CD4+ T cells from PBMCs. Subset noted: CD45RA+ positively selected. The chain carries TRBV28 and TRBJ1-4; D gene unclear. The CDR3 loop is CASSFPLGKSNEKLFF. The CDR3 DNA is TGTGCCAGCAGTTTTCCTTTAGGGAAGTCCAATGAAAAACTGTTTTTT.